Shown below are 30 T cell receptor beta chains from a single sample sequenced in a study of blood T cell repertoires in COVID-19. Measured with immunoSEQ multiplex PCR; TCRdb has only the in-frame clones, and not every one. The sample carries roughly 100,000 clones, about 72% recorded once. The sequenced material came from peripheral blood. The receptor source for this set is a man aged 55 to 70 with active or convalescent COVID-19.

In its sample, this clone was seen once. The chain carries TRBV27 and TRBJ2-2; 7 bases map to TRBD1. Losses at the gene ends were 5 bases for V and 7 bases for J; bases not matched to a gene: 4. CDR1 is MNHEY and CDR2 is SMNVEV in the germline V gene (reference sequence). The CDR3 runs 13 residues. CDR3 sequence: CASSDREGGELFF. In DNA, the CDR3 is TGTGCCAGCAGTGACAGGGAAGGCGGGGAGCTGTTTTTT.

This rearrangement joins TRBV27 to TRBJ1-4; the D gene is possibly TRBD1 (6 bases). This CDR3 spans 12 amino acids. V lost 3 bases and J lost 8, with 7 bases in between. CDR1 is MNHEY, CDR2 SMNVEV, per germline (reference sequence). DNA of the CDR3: TGTGCCAGCAGTTTTAGGGGGGAAAAACTGTTTTTT. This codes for CASSFRGEKLFF.

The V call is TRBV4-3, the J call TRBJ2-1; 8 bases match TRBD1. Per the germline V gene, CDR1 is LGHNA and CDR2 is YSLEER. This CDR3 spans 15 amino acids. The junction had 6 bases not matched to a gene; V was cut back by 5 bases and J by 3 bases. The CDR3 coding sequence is TGCGCCAGCAGCGAACAGGGGGGAGGCTACAATGAGCAGTTCTTC. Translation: CASSEQGGGYNEQFF.

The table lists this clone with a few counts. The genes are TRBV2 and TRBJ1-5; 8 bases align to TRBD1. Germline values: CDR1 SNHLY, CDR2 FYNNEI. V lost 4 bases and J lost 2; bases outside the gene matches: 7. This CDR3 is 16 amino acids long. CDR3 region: CASSVSGGEGNQPQHF. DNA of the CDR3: TGTGCCAGCAGTGTGTCAGGGGGCGAGGGCAATCAGCCCCAGCATTTT.

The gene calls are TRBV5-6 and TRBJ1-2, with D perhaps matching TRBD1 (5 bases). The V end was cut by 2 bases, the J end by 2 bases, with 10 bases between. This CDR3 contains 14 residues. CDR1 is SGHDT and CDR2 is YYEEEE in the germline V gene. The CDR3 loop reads CASSLRDSNYGYTF. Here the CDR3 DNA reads TGTGCCAGCAGCTTACGGGACTCAAACTATGGCTACACCTTC.

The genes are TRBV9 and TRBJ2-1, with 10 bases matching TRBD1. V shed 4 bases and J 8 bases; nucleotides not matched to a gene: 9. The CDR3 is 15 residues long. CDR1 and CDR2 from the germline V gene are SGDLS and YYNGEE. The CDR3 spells CASSQWDRGGDEQFF. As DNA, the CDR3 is TGTGCCAGCAGCCAGTGGGACAGGGGAGGGGATGAGCAGTTCTTC.

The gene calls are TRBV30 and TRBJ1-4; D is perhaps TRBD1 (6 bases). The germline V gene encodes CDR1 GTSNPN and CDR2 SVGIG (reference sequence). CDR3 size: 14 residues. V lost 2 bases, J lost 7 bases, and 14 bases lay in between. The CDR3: CAWSIWGRGEKLFF. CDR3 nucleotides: TGTGCCTGGAGTATTTGGGGGCGAGGTGAAAAACTGTTTTTT.

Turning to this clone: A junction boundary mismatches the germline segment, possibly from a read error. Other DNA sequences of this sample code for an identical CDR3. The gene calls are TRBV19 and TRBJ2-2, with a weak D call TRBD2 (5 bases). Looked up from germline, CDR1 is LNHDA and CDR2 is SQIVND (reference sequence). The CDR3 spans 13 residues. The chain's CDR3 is CASRGQNTGELFF. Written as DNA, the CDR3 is TGTGCCAGTAGGGGCCAGAACACCGGGGAACTGTTTTTT.

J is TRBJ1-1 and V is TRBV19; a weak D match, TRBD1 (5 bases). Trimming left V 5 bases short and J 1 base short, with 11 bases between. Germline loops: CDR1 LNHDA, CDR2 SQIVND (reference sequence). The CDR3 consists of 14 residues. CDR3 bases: TGTGCCAGTAGTGCAAATACAGGGAACACTGAAGCTTTCTTT. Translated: CASSANTGNTEAFF.

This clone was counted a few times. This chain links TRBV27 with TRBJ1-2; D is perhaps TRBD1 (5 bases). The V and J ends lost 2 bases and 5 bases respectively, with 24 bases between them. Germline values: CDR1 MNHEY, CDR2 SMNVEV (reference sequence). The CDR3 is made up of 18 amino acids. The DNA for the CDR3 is TGTGCCAGCAGTTTAGTTGGACATGCCCGGATTAAGATTTATGGCTACACCTTC. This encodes CASSLVGHARIKIYGYTF.

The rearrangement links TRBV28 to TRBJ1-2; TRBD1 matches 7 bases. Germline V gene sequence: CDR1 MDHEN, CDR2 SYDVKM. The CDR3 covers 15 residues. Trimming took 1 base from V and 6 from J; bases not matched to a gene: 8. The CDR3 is CASSLSSGGRDGYTF. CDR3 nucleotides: TGTGCCAGCAGTTTATCATCAGGGGGTCGTGATGGCTACACCTTC.

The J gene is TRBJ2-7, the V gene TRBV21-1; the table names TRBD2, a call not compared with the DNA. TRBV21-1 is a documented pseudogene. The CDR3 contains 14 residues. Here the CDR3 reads CASSPVGYTYEQYV. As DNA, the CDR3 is TGTGCCAGCAGTCCCGTCGGGTACACCTACGAGCAGTACGTC.

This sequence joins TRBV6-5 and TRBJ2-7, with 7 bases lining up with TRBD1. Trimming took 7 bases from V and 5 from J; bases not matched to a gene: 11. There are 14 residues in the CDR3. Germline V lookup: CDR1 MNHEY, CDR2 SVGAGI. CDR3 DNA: TGTGCCAGCACCTCCGGGACAGCAGGTCACGAGCAGTACGTC. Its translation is CASTSGTAGHEQYV.

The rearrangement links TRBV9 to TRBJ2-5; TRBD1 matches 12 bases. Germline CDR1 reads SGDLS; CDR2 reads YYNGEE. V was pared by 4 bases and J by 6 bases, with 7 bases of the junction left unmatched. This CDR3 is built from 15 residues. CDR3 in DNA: TGTGCCAGCAGCCCGGGACAGGGGGCGCGTCAGACCCAGTACTTC. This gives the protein CASSPGQGARQTQYF.

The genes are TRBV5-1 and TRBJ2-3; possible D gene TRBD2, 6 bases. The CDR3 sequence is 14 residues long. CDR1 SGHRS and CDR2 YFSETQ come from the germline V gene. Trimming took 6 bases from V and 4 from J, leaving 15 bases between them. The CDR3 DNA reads TGCGCCAGCACCCGGGACCCGGGGGCAGATACGCAGTATTTT. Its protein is CASTRDPGADTQYF.

This CDR3 is CASSDREWYNEQFF. Written as DNA, the CDR3 is TGTGCCAGCTCAGACCGGGAGTGGTACAATGAGCAGTTCTTC. The rearrangement joins TRBV7-6 to TRBJ2-1; weak D call: TRBD2 (6 bases). Germline CDR1 is SGHVS and CDR2 is FNYEAQ. V shed 8 bases and J shed 4 bases, with 15 bases lying between them. The CDR3 spans 14 residues.

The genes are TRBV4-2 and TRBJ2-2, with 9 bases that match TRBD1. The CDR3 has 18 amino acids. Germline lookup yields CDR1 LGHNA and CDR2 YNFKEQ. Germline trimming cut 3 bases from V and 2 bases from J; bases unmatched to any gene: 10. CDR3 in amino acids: CASSQFPRDRVNTGELFF. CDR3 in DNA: TGTGCCAGCAGCCAGTTTCCCCGGGACAGGGTCAACACCGGGGAGCTGTTTTTT.

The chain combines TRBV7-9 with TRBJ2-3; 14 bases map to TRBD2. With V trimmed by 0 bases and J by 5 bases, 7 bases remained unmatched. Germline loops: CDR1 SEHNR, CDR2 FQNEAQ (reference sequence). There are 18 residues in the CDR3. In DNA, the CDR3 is TGTGCCAGCAGCTTAGCCCCCGGACTAGCGGGAGGAGTAGATACGCAGTATTTT. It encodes CASSLAPGLAGGVDTQYF.

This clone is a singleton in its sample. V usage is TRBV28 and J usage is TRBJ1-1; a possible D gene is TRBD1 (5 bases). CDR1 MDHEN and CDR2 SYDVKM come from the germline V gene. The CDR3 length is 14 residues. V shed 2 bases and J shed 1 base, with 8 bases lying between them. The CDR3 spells CASSLRQKNTEAFF. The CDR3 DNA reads TGTGCCAGCAGTTTAAGACAGAAGAACACTGAAGCTTTCTTT.

For the CDR3, the DNA is TGTGCCAGCAGTCACCCCCTGTTGACAGGGGTGAGCGAGCAGTACTTC. Protein product: CASSHPLLTGVSEQYF. This chain joins TRBV28 and TRBJ2-7, with 8 nucleotides matching TRBD1. This CDR3 has 16 amino acids. Trimming cost V 5 bases and J 6 bases; bases outside gene matches: 15. Germline lookup yields CDR1 MDHEN and CDR2 SYDVKM.

The CDR3 coding sequence is TGTGCCAGTAGTATAGATCGGGACAGGAGATCAAATTCACCCCTCCACTTT. Translated, it gives CASSIDRDRRSNSPLHF. V gene TRBV19 combines with J gene TRBJ1-6, with 8 bases aligning to TRBD1. Germline CDR1 is LNHDA and CDR2 is SQIVND (reference sequence). The CDR3 runs to 17 residues. The ends lost 0 bases at V and 7 bases at J; junction bases unmatched: 8.

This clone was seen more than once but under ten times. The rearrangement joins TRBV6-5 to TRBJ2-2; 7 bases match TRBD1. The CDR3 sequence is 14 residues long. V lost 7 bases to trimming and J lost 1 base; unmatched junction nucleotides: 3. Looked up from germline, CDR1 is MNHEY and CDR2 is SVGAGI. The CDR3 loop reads CASKRTGNTGELFF. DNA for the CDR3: TGTGCCAGCAAAAGGACAGGGAACACCGGGGAGCTGTTTTTT.

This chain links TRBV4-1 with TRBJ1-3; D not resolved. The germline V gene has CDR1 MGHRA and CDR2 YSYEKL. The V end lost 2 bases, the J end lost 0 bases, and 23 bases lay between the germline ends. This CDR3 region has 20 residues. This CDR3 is CASSQFQDSGRVSSGNTIYF. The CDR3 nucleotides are TGCGCCAGCAGCCAATTTCAGGACTCGGGGAGGGTTTCCTCTGGAAACACCATATATTTT.

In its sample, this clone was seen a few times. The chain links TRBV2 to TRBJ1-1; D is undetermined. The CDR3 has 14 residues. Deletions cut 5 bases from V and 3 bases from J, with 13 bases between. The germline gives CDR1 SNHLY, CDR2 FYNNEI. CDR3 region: CASSRTKMDTEAFF. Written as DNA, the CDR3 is TGTGCCAGCAGTCGGACTAAGATGGACACTGAAGCTTTCTTT.

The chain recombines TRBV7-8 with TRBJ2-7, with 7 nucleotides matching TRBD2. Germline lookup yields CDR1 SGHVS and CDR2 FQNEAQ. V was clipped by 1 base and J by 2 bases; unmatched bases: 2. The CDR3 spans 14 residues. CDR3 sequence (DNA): TGTGCCAGCAGCTTAGGGACTAGAACCTACGAGCAGTACTTC. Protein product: CASSLGTRTYEQYF.

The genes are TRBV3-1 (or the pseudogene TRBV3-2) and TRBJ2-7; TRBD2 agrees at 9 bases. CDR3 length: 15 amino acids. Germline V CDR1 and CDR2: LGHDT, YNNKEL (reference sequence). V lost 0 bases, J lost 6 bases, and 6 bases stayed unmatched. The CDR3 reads CASSQDPAGGSEQYF. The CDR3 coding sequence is TGTGCCAGCAGCCAAGATCCAGCGGGAGGAAGCGAGCAGTACTTC.

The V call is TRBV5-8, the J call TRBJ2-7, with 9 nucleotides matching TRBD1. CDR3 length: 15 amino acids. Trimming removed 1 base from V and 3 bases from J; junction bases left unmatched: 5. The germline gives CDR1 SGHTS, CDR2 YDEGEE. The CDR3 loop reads CASSLRTGGGYEQYF. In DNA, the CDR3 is TGTGCCAGCAGCTTGAGAACAGGGGGCGGCTACGAGCAGTACTTC.

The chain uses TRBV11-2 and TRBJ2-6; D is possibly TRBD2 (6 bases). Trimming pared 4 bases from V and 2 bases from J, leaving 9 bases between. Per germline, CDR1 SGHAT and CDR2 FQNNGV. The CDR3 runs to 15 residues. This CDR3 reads CASSWAGTGANVLTF. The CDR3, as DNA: TGTGCCAGCAGCTGGGCGGGGACTGGGGCCAACGTCCTGACTTTC.

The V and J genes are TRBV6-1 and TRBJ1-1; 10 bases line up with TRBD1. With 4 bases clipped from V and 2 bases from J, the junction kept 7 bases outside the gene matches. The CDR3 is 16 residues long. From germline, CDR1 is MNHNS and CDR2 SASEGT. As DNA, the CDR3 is TGTGCCAGCAGTGGCCGGGACAGGGGAGGTAACACTGAAGCTTTCTTT. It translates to CASSGRDRGGNTEAFF.

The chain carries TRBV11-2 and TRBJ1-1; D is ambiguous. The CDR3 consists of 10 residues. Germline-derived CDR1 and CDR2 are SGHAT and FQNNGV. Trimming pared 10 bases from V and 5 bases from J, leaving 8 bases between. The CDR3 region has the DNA TGTGCCACGAGCGGGACTGAAGCTTTCTTT. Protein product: CATSGTEAFF.